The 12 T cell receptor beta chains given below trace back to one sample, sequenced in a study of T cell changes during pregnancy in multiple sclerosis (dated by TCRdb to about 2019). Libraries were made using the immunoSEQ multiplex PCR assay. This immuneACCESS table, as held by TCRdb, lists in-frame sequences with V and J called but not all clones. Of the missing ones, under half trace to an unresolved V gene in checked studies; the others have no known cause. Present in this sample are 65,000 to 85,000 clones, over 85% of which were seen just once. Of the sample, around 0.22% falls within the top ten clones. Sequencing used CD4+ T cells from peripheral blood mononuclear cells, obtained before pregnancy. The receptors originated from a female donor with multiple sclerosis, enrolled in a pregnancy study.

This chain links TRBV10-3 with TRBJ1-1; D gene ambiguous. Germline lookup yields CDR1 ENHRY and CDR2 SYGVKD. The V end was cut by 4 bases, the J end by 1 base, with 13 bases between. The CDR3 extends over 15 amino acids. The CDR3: CAISGATVSNTEAFF. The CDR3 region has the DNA TGTGCCATCAGTGGGGCCACAGTTTCGAACACTGAAGCTTTCTTT.

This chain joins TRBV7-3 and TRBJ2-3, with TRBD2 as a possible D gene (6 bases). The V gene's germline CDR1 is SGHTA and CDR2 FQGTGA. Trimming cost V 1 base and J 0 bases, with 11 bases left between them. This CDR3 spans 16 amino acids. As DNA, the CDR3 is TGTGCCAGCAGCTTAAGGGGAGGATCGAGCACAGATACGCAGTATTTT. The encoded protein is CASSLRGGSSTDTQYF.

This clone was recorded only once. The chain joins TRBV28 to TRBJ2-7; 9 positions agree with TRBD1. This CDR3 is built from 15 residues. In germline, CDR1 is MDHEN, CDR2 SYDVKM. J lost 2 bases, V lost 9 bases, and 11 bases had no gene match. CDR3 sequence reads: CASTGTGRKAYEQYF. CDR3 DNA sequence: TGTGCCAGTACCGGGACAGGGAGAAAGGCCTACGAGCAGTACTTC.

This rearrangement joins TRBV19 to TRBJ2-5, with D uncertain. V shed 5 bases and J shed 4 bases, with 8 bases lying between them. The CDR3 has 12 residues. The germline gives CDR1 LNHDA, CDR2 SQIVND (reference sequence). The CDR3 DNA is TGTGCCAGTAGTTTTAGTAGAGAGACCCAGTACTTC. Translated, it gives CASSFSRETQYF.

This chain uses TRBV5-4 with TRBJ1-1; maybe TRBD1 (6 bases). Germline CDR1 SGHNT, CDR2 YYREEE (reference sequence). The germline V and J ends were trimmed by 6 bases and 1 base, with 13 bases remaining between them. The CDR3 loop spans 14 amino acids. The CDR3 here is CASNQGIGNTEAFF. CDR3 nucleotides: TGTGCCAGCAACCAGGGGATAGGGAACACTGAAGCTTTCTTT.

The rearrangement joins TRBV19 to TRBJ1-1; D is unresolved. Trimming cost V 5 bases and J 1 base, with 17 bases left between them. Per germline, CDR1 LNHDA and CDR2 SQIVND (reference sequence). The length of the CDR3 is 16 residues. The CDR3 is CASSLKARVANTEAFF. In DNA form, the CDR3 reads TGTGCCAGTAGTCTCAAGGCGCGGGTTGCGAACACTGAAGCTTTCTTT.

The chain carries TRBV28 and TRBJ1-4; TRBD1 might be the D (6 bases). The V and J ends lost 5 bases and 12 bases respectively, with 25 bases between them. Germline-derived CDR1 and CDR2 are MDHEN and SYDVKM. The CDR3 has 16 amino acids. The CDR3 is CASSLHRRDTSRQLFF. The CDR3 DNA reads TGTGCCAGCAGTCTTCATCGCCGGGACACCAGCCGACAACTGTTTTTT.

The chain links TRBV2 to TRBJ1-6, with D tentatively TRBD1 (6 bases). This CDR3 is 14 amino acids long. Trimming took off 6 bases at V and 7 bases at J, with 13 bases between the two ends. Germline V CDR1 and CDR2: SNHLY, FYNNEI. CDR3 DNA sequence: TGTGCCAGCAGCGTTACAGGGAACAATTCACCCCTCCACTTT. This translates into CASSVTGNNSPLHF.

This chain's CDR3 is CASSEPGLSPTGGYGYTF. The CDR3 DNA is TGTGCCAGCAGTGAACCAGGACTATCGCCGACAGGGGGCTATGGCTACACCTTC. The chain employs TRBV6-1 and TRBJ1-2, with 9 nucleotides matching TRBD1. The germline gives CDR1 MNHNS, CDR2 SASEGT. V was clipped by 2 bases and J by 4 bases; unmatched bases: 14. The CDR3 covers 18 residues.

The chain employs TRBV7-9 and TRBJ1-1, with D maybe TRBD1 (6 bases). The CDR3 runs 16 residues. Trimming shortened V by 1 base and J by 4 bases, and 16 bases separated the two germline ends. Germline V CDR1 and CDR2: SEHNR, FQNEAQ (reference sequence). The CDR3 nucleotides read TGTGCCAGCAGCTTAGGTCTGAGGGGGAGGGCCACTGAAGCTTTCTTT. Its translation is CASSLGLRGRATEAFF. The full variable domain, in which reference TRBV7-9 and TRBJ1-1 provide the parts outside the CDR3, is DTGVSQNPRHKITKRGQNVTFRCDPISEHNRLYWYRQTLGQGPEFLTYFQNEAQLEKSRLLSDRFSAERPKGSFSTLEIQRTEQGDSAMYLCASSLGLRGRATEAFFGQGTRLTVV.

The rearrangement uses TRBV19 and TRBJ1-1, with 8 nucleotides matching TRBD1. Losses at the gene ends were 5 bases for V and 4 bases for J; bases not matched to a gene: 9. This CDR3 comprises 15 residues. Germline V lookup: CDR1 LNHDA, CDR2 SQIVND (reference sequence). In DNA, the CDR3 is TGTGCCAGTAGTGGACAGGGTGCCCCCGGCACTGAAGCTTTCTTT. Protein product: CASSGQGAPGTEAFF.

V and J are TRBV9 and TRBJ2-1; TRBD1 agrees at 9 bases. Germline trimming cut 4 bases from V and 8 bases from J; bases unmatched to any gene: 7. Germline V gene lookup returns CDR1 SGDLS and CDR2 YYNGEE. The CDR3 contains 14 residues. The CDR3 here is CASSRDREMDEQFF. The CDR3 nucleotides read TGTGCCAGCAGCCGGGACAGGGAAATGGATGAGCAGTTCTTC. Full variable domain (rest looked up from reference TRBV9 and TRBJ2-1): DSGVTQTPKHLITATGQRVTLRCSPRSGDLSVYWYQQSLDQGLQFLIQYYNGEERAKGNILERFSAQQFPDLHSELNLSSLELGDSALYFCASSRDREMDEQFFGPGTRLTVL.